Reported below is one T cell receptor beta chain. After removal of 4 bases from V and 2 bases from J, the junction contained 2 bases not matched to a gene. The V gene's germline CDR1 is SGHRS and CDR2 YFSETQ. The CDR3 has 13 amino acids. Generated by immunoSEQ multiplex PCR, the TCRdb table keeps only in-frame clones and is missing some. The repertoire includes around 60,000 clones, more than 85% of them detected once, and approximately 2.8% sits in the top ten. These data originate in a study of T cell changes during pregnancy in multiple sclerosis. V usage is TRBV5-1 and J usage is TRBJ2-5; TRBD2 agrees at 7 bases. The receptor comes from a female donor in good health, enrolled as a control in a pregnancy study. The material sequenced was peripheral blood, taken in the third trimester of pregnancy. Here the CDR3 reads CASSRLAQETQYF. For the CDR3, the DNA is TGCGCCAGCAGCCGACTAGCTCAAGAGACCCAGTACTTC.